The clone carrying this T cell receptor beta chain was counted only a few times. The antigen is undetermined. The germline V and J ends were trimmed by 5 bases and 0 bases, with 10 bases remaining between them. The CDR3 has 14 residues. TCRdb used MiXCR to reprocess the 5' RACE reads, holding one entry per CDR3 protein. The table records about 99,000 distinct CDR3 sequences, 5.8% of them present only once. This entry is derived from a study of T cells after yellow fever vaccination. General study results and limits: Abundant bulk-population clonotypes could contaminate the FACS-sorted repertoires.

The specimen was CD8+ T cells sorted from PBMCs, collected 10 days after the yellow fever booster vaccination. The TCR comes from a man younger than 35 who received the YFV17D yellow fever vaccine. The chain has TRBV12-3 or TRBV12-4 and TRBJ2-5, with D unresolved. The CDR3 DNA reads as TGTGCCAGCAGTCCCGACACGTACCAAGAGACCCAGTACTTC. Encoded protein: CASSPDTYQETQYF.